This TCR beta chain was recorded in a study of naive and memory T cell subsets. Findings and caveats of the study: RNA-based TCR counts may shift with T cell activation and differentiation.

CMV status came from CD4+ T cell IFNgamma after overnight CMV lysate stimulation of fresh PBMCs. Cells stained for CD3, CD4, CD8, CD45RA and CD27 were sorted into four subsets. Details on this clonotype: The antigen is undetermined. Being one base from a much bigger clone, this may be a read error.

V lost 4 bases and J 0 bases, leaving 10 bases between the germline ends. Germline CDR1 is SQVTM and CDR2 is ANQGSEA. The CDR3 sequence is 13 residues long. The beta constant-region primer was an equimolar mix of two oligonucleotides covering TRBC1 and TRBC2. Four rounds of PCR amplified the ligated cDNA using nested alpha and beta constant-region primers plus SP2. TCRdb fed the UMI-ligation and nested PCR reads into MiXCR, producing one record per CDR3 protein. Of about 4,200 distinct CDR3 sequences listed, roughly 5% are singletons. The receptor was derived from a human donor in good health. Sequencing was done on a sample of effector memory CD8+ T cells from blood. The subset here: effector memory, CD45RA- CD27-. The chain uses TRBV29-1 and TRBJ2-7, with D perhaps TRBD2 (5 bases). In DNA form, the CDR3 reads TGCAGCGTTGCGCGGAGGACCTCCTACGAGCAGTACTTC. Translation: CSVARRTSYEQYF.